A selection of T cell receptor beta chains follows, all from one sample in a study of blood T cell repertoires in COVID-19. Some clones are missing from TCRdb's copy, which holds only in-frame ones; the method was immunoSEQ multiplex PCR. The repertoire has about 250,000 clones, roughly 90% of them found once; the top ten carry roughly 10%. Sequenced material: PBMCs or T cells enriched from blood (not recorded which). The origin of the receptors is a middle-aged man who had recovered from COVID-19. CDR3s include the opening cysteine and the closing phenylalanine or tryptophan. A D gene is named only where the DNA matches it firmly. Clone size, where shown, is once, few, many, or a class for clones that have expanded.

>TRBD2|-|TRBJ2-1|TRBV28
TGTGCCAGCAGTTTACGTAGCGGGAATGCCTACAATGAGCAGTTCTTC
CASSLRSGNAYNEQFF
>TRBD2|-|TRBJ2-7|TRBV7-9
TGTGCCAGCAGCTTAGCTCGGCTAGCGGGGGGGTCTGAGCAGTACTTC
CASSLARLAGGSEQYF
>TRBD1|once|TRBJ2-1|TRBV5-1
TGCGCCAGCAGCTTGGGACAGGGGGCTAATGAGCAGTTCTTC
CASSLGQGANEQFF
>TRBD1|-|TRBJ2-7|TRBV9
TGTGCCAGCAGCGTGGCCGAGGGGGCAGACAACTACGAGCAGTACTTC
CASSVAEGADNYEQYF
>TRBD1|-|TRBJ1-6|TRBV28
TGTGCCAGCAGTCGAATGCCGGGACAGGGGGTTCGTTCACCCCTCCACTTT
CASSRMPGQGVRSPLHF
>-|-|TRBJ1-4|TRBV6-1
TGTGCCAGCAGTGAAGCAGGGGGTAATGAAAAACTGTTTTTT
CASSEAGGNEKLFF
>TRBD1|-|TRBJ1-2|TRBV7-9
TGTGCCAGCAGGCAGACAGGGTCCGGCTATGGCTACACCTTC
CASRQTGSGYGYTF
>TRBD1|-|TRBJ2-5|TRBV24-1
TGTGCCACCAGTGATCCAAGGGGGCGGGTAGAGACCCAGTACTTC
CATSDPRGRVETQYF
>-|-|TRBJ1-1|TRBV15
TGTGCCACCAGCAGAGATTTCTTGGGGGCCTACACTGAAGCTTTCTTT
CATSRDFLGAYTEAFF
>TRBD1|once|TRBJ2-1|TRBV18
TGTGCCAGCTCACCATCAGGGGGTGGGTACAATGAGCAGTTCTTC
CASSPSGGGYNEQFF
>TRBD2|-|TRBJ2-2|TRBV4-3
TGCGCCAGCAGCCAAGAGACTAGCGGGAGAACCGGGGAGCTGTTTTTT
CASSQETSGRTGELFF
>TRBD1|-|TRBJ1-1|TRBV18
TGTGCCAGCTCACCCCGGGACAGGCTTCGAACTTTCTTT
CASSPRDRLRTFF
>-|-|TRBJ2-2|TRBV6-8
TGTGCCAGCAGTTACCGTGGGGGGCAGGGGGCCGGGGAGCTGTTTTTT
CASSYRGGQGAGELFF
>TRBD2|-|TRBJ2-1|TRBV18
TGTGCCAGCTCAAGACGGACTAGCGGGGATTACAATGAGCAGTTCTTC
CASSRRTSGDYNEQFF
>-|-|TRBJ2-7|TRBV6-5
TGTGCCAGCAGCCGGGGAGCAGGTGAGCAGTACTTC
CASSRGAGEQYF
>-|-|TRBJ2-2|TRBV10-3
TGTGCCATCAGTGACGGGACTCGCAATACCGGGGAGCTGTTTTTT
CAISDGTRNTGELFF
>-|-|TRBJ2-3|TRBV9
TGTGCCAGCAGCGTAGGGCGACTCACAGATACGCAGTATTTT
CASSVGRLTDTQYF
>-|-|TRBJ2-2|TRBV5-1
TGCGCCAGCAGCTTGGTGTCGGGGAACACCGGGGAGCTGTTTTTT
CASSLVSGNTGELFF
>-|-|TRBJ1-2|TRBV7-2
TGTGCCAGCAGCTTCATGCGGGACGGATATGGCTACACCTTC
CASSFMRDGYGYTF
>-|once|TRBJ2-7|TRBV28
TGTGCCACCGGTTATCACCACGAGCAGTACTTC
CATGYHHEQYF
>-|-|TRBJ1-2|TRBV7-9
TGTGCCAGCAGCTTAGTCGGGTCGGCTAACTATGGCTACACCTTC
CASSLVGSANYGYTF
>TRBD2|-|TRBJ2-2|TRBV5-8
TGTGCCACTCCACCGGGACTAATAAACACCGGGGAGCTGTTTTTT
CATPPGLINTGELFF
>-|few|TRBJ1-6|TRBV7-6
TGTGCCAGCAGCTTAGAACAAGAATATAATTCACCCCTCCACTTT
CASSLEQEYNSPLHF
>TRBD2|-|TRBJ2-1|TRBV9
TGTGCCAGCAGCGTAGTCTCTAGCGGGGAGGGTGAGCAGTTCTTC
CASSVVSSGEGEQFF
>-|few|TRBJ1-1|TRBV28
TGTGCCAGCAGTTTTATCGGCGACACCACTGAAGCTTTCTTT
CASSFIGDTTEAFF
>TRBD2|once|TRBJ2-3|TRBV9
TGTGCCAGCAGCGAAAGGGCTAGCGGGAGCTTCGCAGATACGCAGTATTTT
CASSERASGSFADTQYF
>TRBD2|-|TRBJ2-1|TRBV11-2
TGTGCCAGCAGCCTTACTAGCGCTTCCTACAATGAGCAGTTCTTC
CASSLTSASYNEQFF
>TRBD1|few|TRBJ2-1|TRBV25-1
TGTGCCAGCGCCCGACAGGGGAGCGATGAGCAGTTCTTC
CASARQGSDEQFF
>TRBD1|-|TRBJ2-6|TRBV19
TGTGCCAGTAGTGTCGGGACAGCCCATCCTGGGGCCAACGTCCTGACTTTC
CASSVGTAHPGANVLTF
>TRBD2|-|TRBJ2-3|TRBV5-6
TGTGCCAGCAGCCAACCGGCGGGAGTGGGGACAGATACGCAGTATTTT
CASSQPAGVGTDTQYF
>TRBD2|-|TRBJ2-1|TRBV12-5
TGTGCTAGTGGTTCCTTAGCGGGAGGAAGCTTCTCCCCAACCTACAATGAGCAGTTCTTC
CASGSLAGGSFSPTYNEQFF
>-|-|TRBJ1-2|TRBV21-1
TGTGCCAGCAGCAAAGAAAGAGCATTAGGCTACACCTTC
CASSKERALGYTF
>TRBD1|-|TRBJ1-2|TRBV19
TGTGCCATAACAGGGGGCGATGGCTACACCTTC
CAITGGDGYTF
>-|-|TRBJ1-4|TRBV11-2
TGTGCCAGCAGCCATGGACAGAGTAATGAAAAACTGTTTTTT
CASSHGQSNEKLFF
>-|-|TRBJ2-5|TRBV6-5
TGTGCCAGCAGCTTGGACATACAAGAGACCCAGTACTTC
CASSLDIQETQYF
>-|-|TRBJ1-2|TRBV6-5
TGTGCCAGCAGTTACAACTTTAAACAGGCTTCTCATGGCTACACCTTC
CASSYNFKQASHGYTF
>-|few|TRBJ1-2|TRBV30
TGTGCCTGGCACAGTTTGAACTATGGCTACACCTTC
CAWHSLNYGYTF